The clone carrying this T cell receptor (beta chain) was picked up a small number of times. This specimen comes from a study of chronic HIV infection and antiretroviral therapy. The CDR3 is made up of 13 amino acids. CDR1 DFQATT and CDR2 SNEGSKA come from the germline V gene (reference sequence). V lost 3 bases to trimming and J lost 7 bases, with 12 bases between them. One entry per CDR3 protein, called by TCRdb with MiXCR from the 5' RACE reads. The repertoire holds about 38,000 distinct CDR3 sequences, with 7.5% to 9% as singletons. Sequenced material: peripheral blood. The receptor comes from an adult who had HIV and had not received antiretroviral therapy, or was an uninfected healthy control (not recorded which). This sequence joins TRBV20-1 and TRBJ1-4; possible D gene TRBD1, 6 bases. This CDR3 reads CSASQGMGEKLFF. The CDR3 DNA sequence: TGCAGTGCTAGTCAGGGGATGGGTGAAAAACTGTTTTTT.